The sample holds a few counts of the clone carrying this TCR beta chain. Germline assignment: CDR1 LGHDT and CDR2 YNNKEL (reference sequence). The germline V and J ends were trimmed by 3 bases and 0 bases, with 6 bases remaining between them. CDR3 length: 13 amino acids. This specimen comes from a study of early T cells in non-severe SARS-CoV-2 infection. TCRdb fed the 5' RACE reads into MiXCR, producing one record per CDR3 protein. The repertoire includes under 45,000 distinct CDR3 sequences, less than 7.5% of them detected once, and around 25% sits in the top ten. The chain carries TRBV3-1 and TRBJ2-7, with no clear D. Source: whole blood, taken at baseline. This receptor was identified in an adult who was a healthcare worker with PCR-confirmed SARS-CoV-2 infection or an uninfected control (not recorded which). The CDR3 DNA sequence: TGTGCCAGCAGCCAGGTTCACTCCTACGAGCAGTACTTC. Amino acid sequence: CASSQVHSYEQYF.